This T cell receptor beta chain derives from a study of cytotoxic CD8 clonotypes in ibrutinib-treated CLL (dated by TCRdb to the early 2020s). Regarding the complete study: The cohort had 11 relapsed/refractory and around 16 treatment-naive patients; 17 to 18 were IGHV unmutated. Responses were partial in roughly 24 patients and complete in 2; after median approximately 67 months follow-up, some 15 stayed in remission and approximately twelve progressed. The response samples were drawn at a median of approximately twelve months into treatment, with a range of about 6 to 36 months. An average of approximately 260,000 productive templates and approximately 90,000 productive rearrangements was obtained per sample. Longitudinal samples were obtainable from about 30% of the roughly 90 participants in the trial. Cryopreserved peripheral blood mononuclear cells were collected before treatment, at response, and at either disease progression or sustained remission. Patients were still on ibrutinib when every remission and progressive disease sample was collected.

As concerns this clone: What this receptor recognizes is not known. Base qualities are not recorded, but no much larger clone differs from it by a single base.

Results the study describes overall, beyond this receptor: Baseline clonality exceeded that of age-matched healthy donors and correlated strongly with circulating CD8+ T-cell counts. At ibrutinib response clonality went up, during sustained remission it held steady, and at progression it dropped back toward baseline. Sustained-remission and progressing patients did not have matched sampling times, and lymph node repertoires were not examined. Public clonotypes were found to be uncommon and were observed to contract or remain stable during treatment; the increase in clonality was shown to reflect expansion of private clonotypes at ibrutinib response.

The label giving this sample's time point can be read as: around 2 years on ibrutinib. For TCR beta library preparation, around 2.1 micrograms of genomic DNA were extracted from the cryopreserved PBMCs. Longitudinal blood samples from CLL patients on ibrutinib monotherapy were analyzed using high-throughput TCR beta sequencing. Patients were enrolled in a phase 2 open-label single-center ibrutinib monotherapy trial. From the germline V gene (reference sequence), CDR1 is LNHDA and CDR2 is SQIVND. V and J lose 8 bases and 1 base, and a span of 15 bases separates them. From the cysteine up to the phenylalanine, the CDR3 has a length of 14 residues. Just the 42-base CDR3 DNA is kept, in frame starting at base 1. A MiSeq instrument was used for deep resolution sequencing, which targeted depths ranging from 1 in 1 million up to 1 in 200,000 T cells, with coverage averaging 10x for each clonotype. The immunoSEQ hsTCRB Kit was used to generate TCR beta libraries. As for how the authors treated the data: Data were analyzed with ImmunoSEQ Data Assistant and ImmunoSEQ Analyzer, with V, D and J genes assigned per IMGT definitions. Clonality, which ranges from 0 to 1, was calculated by subtracting the normalized Shannon entropy of productive rearrangement frequencies from one. Public clonotype analysis was restricted to overrepresented clonotypes comprising at least 0.05% of each patient's repertoire. Thirteen age-matched healthy donor repertoires from immuneACCESS served as clonality controls. The table was pulled from immuneACCESS by TCRdb, which kept in-frame rearrangements only. Such tables lose some clones; where checked, under half of the loss comes from unresolved V genes, and the rest has no known cause. V, J and clone size are those of that table, while D and trimming were read from the DNA. The sample table lists 90,000 to 95,000 clones, around 77% of them with a count of one. The top ten constitute 20% to 25% of the sample.

Here the sequenced sample was PBMCs, taken after 24 months of ibrutinib treatment. The chain uses TRBV19 and TRBJ2-7; the D gene identity is not certain. The clonotype comes from a human donor with chronic lymphocytic leukemia. The CDR3 has the sequence CASSVLYQSYEQYF. The bases are TGTGCCAGTTCGGTCCTATACCAATCCTACGAGCAGTACTTC.